This T cell receptor (beta chain) stems from a study of beta chain features in type 1 diabetes. The CDR3 spans 12 residues. V was clipped by 6 bases and J by 5 bases, with 10 bases between them. CDR1 KGHSH and CDR2 LQKENI come from the germline V gene. The entirety of the isolated RNA underwent reverse transcription, so expressed TCRB transcripts were sequenced. Assay used: immunoSEQ multiplex PCR; TCRdb lists only in-frame clones, some missing. This sample carries roughly 120,000 clones, roughly 40% of them seen once, and the ten largest clones take about 0.063%. It was via CD45RO/CCR7/CD25/CD127/CD95/CD27 that CD4+ naive, central memory, regulatory and stem cell-like memory cells were sorted.

The chain uses TRBV18 and TRBJ2-5; D unclear. The sequenced sample consisted of stem cell memory CD4+ T cells from blood. This clonotype originated in a woman aged 18 to 35 in good health. DNA of the CDR3: TGTGCCAGCTCCTACTATGTGGAGACCCAGTACTTC. It yields the protein CASSYYVETQYF.